This TCR beta chain was identified during a study of neurological immune-mediated disorders. This clonotype was detected ten times or more. Its antigen remains unknown. From germline, CDR1 is MGHRA and CDR2 YSYEKL. The V and J ends lost 3 bases and 0 bases respectively, with 8 bases between them. CDR3 length: 14 amino acids. The starting material, 2 million PBMCs stored at -80 C, gave rise to the unsorted libraries. Findings and caveats of the study: There were no CDR3 amino acid sequences shared by expanded clones across subjects, a result suggesting private repertoires in all groups.

MiXCR, run by TCRdb on the 5' RACE reads, gives a single entry per CDR3 protein. The table includes approximately 46,000 distinct CDR3 sequences, around 10% detected once. Specimen: PBMCs. The receptor comes from a man between 70 and 80 years old with HTLV-1-associated myelopathy (HAM/TSP). J is TRBJ2-5 and V is TRBV4-1; D not resolved. The CDR3 loop is CASSQGSYQETQYF. CDR3 in DNA: TGCGCCAGCAGCCAGGGATCGTACCAAGAGACCCAGTACTTC.